One TCR beta chain is described in this entry. The antigen remains unidentified. At one end, the junction sequence differs from germline, possibly due to a read error. Together with a sample-barcoded 5' primer, a J-beta primer mix was included in a second PCR lasting roughly 6 to 12 cycles. TCRdb independently ran MiXCR on the 5' RACE reads; one entry per CDR3 protein. The sample has around 1.7 million distinct CDR3 sequences; approximately 30% are singletons. Germline CDR1 reads SEHNR; CDR2 reads FQNEAQ (reference sequence). The CDR3 loop spans 14 amino acids. The sample originates from a study of blood T cells in healthy people across ages. Study conclusions and caveats: Donor CMV status was unknown, possibly confounding expanded clonotype changes.

This chain connects TRBV7-9 to TRBJ2-7, with D perhaps matching TRBD1 (5 bases). The sequence derives from a woman aged 25 to 39 in good health. The sequenced sample was blood. CDR3 region: CAGSLDSRAYEQYF. The CDR3 bases are TGTGCCGGCAGCTTAGACAGTCGGGCCTACGAGCAGTACTTC.